This T cell receptor beta chain originates from a study of beta chain features in type 1 diabetes. Study-level points and caveats: In all four CD4+ subsets, TCRB CDR3 length was significantly, moderately reduced in type 1 diabetes.

TCRB transcripts that were expressed got sequenced, as all of the isolated RNA had been reverse transcribed. Profiled with immunoSEQ multiplex PCR; TCRdb holds only in-frame clones, not every one. The table has 250,000 to 300,000 clones, less than 30% seen once; the top ten hold 0.012%. This clone has just a few counts. Its matching antigen is unknown. Sample: naive CD4+ T cells from blood. The TCR was taken from a woman in her 30s with type 1 diabetes.

The CDR3 reads CSVTGLLTDTQYF. The CDR3 nucleotides read TGCAGCGTGACAGGTCTCCTCACAGATACGCAGTATTTT. This sequence joins TRBV29-1 and TRBJ2-3, with D maybe TRBD1 (6 bases). The CDR3 has 13 amino acids. With 6 bases removed from V and 2 bases from J, the gap between germline ends came to 12 bases. Germline V gene sequence: CDR1 SQVTM, CDR2 ANQGSEA.